This T cell receptor (beta chain) was observed in a study of spatial heterogeneity in lung cancer. At the level of the study: Alpha-chain sequences were consistently detected in smaller numbers than beta-chain sequences.

A few counts support this clonotype. Germline CDR1 MNHNS, CDR2 SASEGT. The CDR3 covers 15 residues. V lost 1 base and J 0 bases, leaving 9 bases between the germline ends. Documented time point: blood at routine non-recurrence follow-up after resection. Extraction of whole RNA from tumor, nontumor lung or frozen PBMC preceded unsorted sequencing. TCR cDNA molecules each had a unique molecular identifier. TCRdb re-called the 5' RACE reads through MiXCR, storing one row per CDR3 protein. The table lists over 95,000 distinct CDR3 sequences, 10% to 13% of them singletons. The receptor's source is a female donor with early-stage non-small cell lung cancer. The input for sequencing was PBMCs, taken at follow-up. This chain connects TRBV6-1 to TRBJ1-1; D unclear. The CDR3 sequence is CASSEDTMLNTEAFF. The CDR3 coding sequence is TGTGCCAGCAGTGAAGACACTATGCTGAACACTGAAGCTTTCTTT.